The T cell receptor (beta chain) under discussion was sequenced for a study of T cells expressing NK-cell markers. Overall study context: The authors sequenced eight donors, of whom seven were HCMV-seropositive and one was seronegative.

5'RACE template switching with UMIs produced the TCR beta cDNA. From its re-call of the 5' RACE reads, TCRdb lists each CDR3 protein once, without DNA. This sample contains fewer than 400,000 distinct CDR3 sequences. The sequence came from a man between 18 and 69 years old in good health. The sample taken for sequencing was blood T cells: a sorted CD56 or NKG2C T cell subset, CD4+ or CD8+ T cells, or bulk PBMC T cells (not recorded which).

CDR3 sequence: CASSRERGLMNTEAFF. The chain combines TRBV19 with TRBJ1-1; without DNA, the TCRdb call of TRBD1 cannot be checked. There are 16 residues in the CDR3. The germline gives CDR1 LNHDA, CDR2 SQIVND (reference sequence).